This TCR beta chain was profiled in a study of cytomegalovirus exposure and HLA in healthy donors. In the case of this clone: As yet, its antigen is unknown.

Study-wide findings and caveats: On later analysis, the bulk of CMV-associated TCR beta chains appeared to be HLA-restricted. Follow-up analysis later connected one missense variant in DCLRE1C with trimming of TCR beta V- and J-genes.

The PCR made use of 60 Vbeta and 13 Jbeta primers. Libraries were prepared by immunoSEQ multiplex PCR; TCRdb keeps only in-frame clonotypes and omits some of them. The table records about 180,000 clones, more than 65% of them present only once. The V gene's germline CDR1 is MNHEY and CDR2 SMNVEV (reference sequence). This CDR3 is 14 amino acids long. The V end was cut by 7 bases, the J end by 1 base, with 13 bases between. What was sequenced was PBMCs. This sequence originates from a woman aged 45-65 years in good health and CMV-seronegative. This chain links TRBV27 with TRBJ1-2, with D unclear. CDR3: CASIGAGSNYGYTF. CDR3 sequence (DNA): TGTGCCAGCATCGGCGCGGGCAGTAACTATGGCTACACCTTC.